This is a list of T cell receptor beta chains from one sample in a study of shared clonotypes between healthy human individuals. This table comes from immunoSEQ multiplex PCR, and its TCRdb copy is limited to in-frame clones, with some not included. In the table there are about 2 million clones, 95% of which are singletons. The sample taken for sequencing was naive CD4+ T cells sorted from blood. These TCRs come from a young man in good health. Each CDR3 is given with its conserved first and last residue. A D gene is named only where the DNA matches it firmly. Size values are once, few and many counts, or a class for expanded clones, and some rows have none.

D gene: NA
J gene: TRBJ2-7
V gene: TRBV7-2
clone size: NA
CDR3 length: 12
CDR3 protein: CASSLDSFEQYF
CDR3 DNA: TGTGCCAGCAGCCTCGACAGTTTTGAGCAGTACTTC

D gene: NA
J gene: TRBJ1-3
V gene: TRBV18
clone size: NA
CDR3 length: 18
CDR3 protein: CASSPRVGFDIAGNTIYF
CDR3 DNA: TGTGCCAGCTCGCCACGAGTAGGCTTCGATATAGCTGGAAACACCATATATTTT

D gene: NA
J gene: TRBJ1-2
V gene: TRBV29-1
clone size: NA
CDR3 length: 13
CDR3 protein: CSVDETGNYGYTF
CDR3 DNA: TGCAGCGTTGACGAGACAGGCAACTATGGCTACACCTTC

D gene: NA
J gene: TRBJ2-7
V gene: TRBV2
clone size: once
CDR3 length: 17
CDR3 protein: CASSEALGLTSSYEQYF
CDR3 DNA: TGTGCCAGCAGTGAAGCGCTGGGTCTCACGAGCTCCTACGAGCAGTACTTC

D gene: NA
J gene: TRBJ1-4
V gene: TRBV7-2
clone size: once
CDR3 length: 15
CDR3 protein: CASSLVMGGQEKLFF
CDR3 DNA: TGTGCCAGCAGCCTCGTCATGGGGGGCCAAGAAAAACTGTTTTTT

D gene: NA
J gene: TRBJ2-1
V gene: TRBV4-1
clone size: NA
CDR3 length: 17
CDR3 protein: CASTPRFSGSSYNEQFF
CDR3 DNA: TGCGCCAGCACCCCAAGATTTTCTGGTAGCTCCTACAATGAGCAGTTCTTC

D gene: NA
J gene: TRBJ2-1
V gene: TRBV10-3
clone size: NA
CDR3 length: 16
CDR3 protein: CAISESGTPSYNEQFF
CDR3 DNA: TGTGCCATCAGTGAGTCCGGGACCCCCTCTTACAATGAGCAGTTCTTC

D gene: NA
J gene: TRBJ1-5
V gene: TRBV19
clone size: NA
CDR3 length: 13
CDR3 protein: CASSYTSNQPQHF
CDR3 DNA: TGTGCCAGTAGTTACACGAGCAATCAGCCCCAGCATTTT

D gene: NA
J gene: TRBJ2-7
V gene: TRBV4-1
clone size: many
CDR3 length: 13
CDR3 protein: CASSQGGGYEQYF
CDR3 DNA: TGCGCCAGCAGCCAAGGAGGCGGCTACGAGCAGTACTTC

D gene: TRBD1
J gene: TRBJ2-7
V gene: TRBV18
clone size: NA
CDR3 length: 16
CDR3 protein: CASSLAGTGYGYEQYF
CDR3 DNA: TGTGCCAGCTCACTTGCTGGGACAGGGTATGGTTACGAGCAGTACTTC

D gene: TRBD1
J gene: TRBJ2-1
V gene: TRBV30
clone size: once
CDR3 length: 11
CDR3 protein: CAWGQDNEQFF
CDR3 DNA: TGTGCCTGGGGACAGGACAATGAGCAGTTCTTC

D gene: TRBD1
J gene: TRBJ1-2
V gene: TRBV19
clone size: NA
CDR3 length: 14
CDR3 protein: CASARDRSNYGYTF
CDR3 DNA: TGTGCCAGTGCAAGGGACAGGTCTAACTATGGCTACACCTTC

D gene: NA
J gene: TRBJ2-7
V gene: TRBV5-1
clone size: NA
CDR3 length: 14
CDR3 protein: CASSLAGQAYEQYF
CDR3 DNA: TGCGCCAGCAGCTTGGCCGGGCAGGCCTACGAGCAGTACTTC

D gene: NA
J gene: TRBJ1-3
V gene: TRBV7-2
clone size: NA
CDR3 length: 13
CDR3 protein: CASSLEWGNTIYF
CDR3 DNA: TGTGCCAGCAGCTTAGAATGGGGAAACACCATATATTTT

D gene: TRBD1
J gene: TRBJ1-5
V gene: TRBV6-6
clone size: NA
CDR3 length: 16
CDR3 protein: CASRTTGGNVNQPQHF
CDR3 DNA: TGTGCCAGCAGAACGACAGGGGGCAATGTCAATCAGCCCCAGCATTTT

D gene: NA
J gene: TRBJ2-1
V gene: TRBV7-2
clone size: NA
CDR3 length: 15
CDR3 protein: CASSLTPYSYNEQFF
CDR3 DNA: TGTGCCAGCAGCCTGACACCCTATTCCTACAATGAGCAGTTCTTC

D gene: NA
J gene: TRBJ1-2
V gene: TRBV6-1
clone size: NA
CDR3 length: 15
CDR3 protein: CASSARPRANYGYTF
CDR3 DNA: TGTGCCAGCAGTGCGCGTCCGAGGGCTAACTATGGCTACACCTTC

D gene: NA
J gene: TRBJ2-3
V gene: TRBV2
clone size: NA
CDR3 length: 15
CDR3 protein: CASSEVISRTDTQYF
CDR3 DNA: TGTGCCAGCAGTGAAGTTATCTCTCGCACAGATACGCAGTATTTT

D gene: TRBD2
J gene: TRBJ2-1
V gene: TRBV6-1
clone size: once
CDR3 length: 17
CDR3 protein: CASSGTGTSGTYNEQFF
CDR3 DNA: TGTGCCAGCAGTGGAACCGGGACTAGCGGGACCTACAATGAGCAGTTCTTC

D gene: TRBD1
J gene: TRBJ1-1
V gene: TRBV28
clone size: NA
CDR3 length: 15
CDR3 protein: CASSPRDRDDTEAFF
CDR3 DNA: TGTGCCAGCAGTCCCCGGGACAGGGACGACACTGAAGCTTTCTTT

D gene: TRBD2
J gene: TRBJ2-2
V gene: TRBV6-1
clone size: NA
CDR3 length: 18
CDR3 protein: CASSERRAGGSNTGELFF
CDR3 DNA: TGTGCCAGCAGTGAAAGGAGAGCGGGGGGATCGAACACCGGGGAGCTGTTTTTT

D gene: NA
J gene: TRBJ2-2
V gene: TRBV18
clone size: NA
CDR3 length: 13
CDR3 protein: CASSTQNTGELFF
CDR3 DNA: TGTGCCAGCTCAACGCAGAACACCGGGGAGCTGTTTTTT

D gene: TRBD1
J gene: TRBJ1-6
V gene: TRBV9
clone size: NA
CDR3 length: 15
CDR3 protein: CASSEGQFYNSPLHF
CDR3 DNA: TGTGCCAGCAGCGAGGGACAGTTCTATAATTCACCCCTCCACTTT

D gene: NA
J gene: TRBJ2-5
V gene: TRBV7-9
clone size: NA
CDR3 length: 15
CDR3 protein: CASSLAVRGAETQYF
CDR3 DNA: TGTGCCAGCAGCTTAGCAGTACGAGGGGCTGAGACCCAGTACTTC

D gene: NA
J gene: TRBJ2-7
V gene: TRBV5-5
clone size: NA
CDR3 length: 14
CDR3 protein: CASNLEGRTYEQYF
CDR3 DNA: TGTGCCAGCAACTTAGAGGGAAGGACCTACGAGCAGTACTTC

D gene: NA
J gene: TRBJ2-1
V gene: TRBV20-1
clone size: NA
CDR3 length: 10
CDR3 protein: CSAESNEQFF
CDR3 DNA: TGCAGTGCTGAATCTAATGAGCAGTTCTTC

D gene: TRBD1
J gene: TRBJ1-2
V gene: TRBV6-1
clone size: NA
CDR3 length: 13
CDR3 protein: CAGLTDRAYGYTF
CDR3 DNA: TGTGCCGGACTAACGGACAGGGCCTATGGCTACACCTTC

D gene: TRBD1
J gene: TRBJ1-1
V gene: TRBV11-3
clone size: NA
CDR3 length: 18
CDR3 protein: CASSFGGTGRLMNTEAFF
CDR3 DNA: TGTGCCAGCAGCTTTGGGGGGACAGGCAGACTGATGAACACTGAAGCTTTCTTT

D gene: TRBD1
J gene: TRBJ2-7
V gene: TRBV6-5
clone size: NA
CDR3 length: 15
CDR3 protein: CASSYRDRGVYEQYF
CDR3 DNA: TGTGCCAGCAGTTACCGGGACAGGGGGGTGTACGAGCAGTACTTC

D gene: NA
J gene: TRBJ1-5
V gene: TRBV19
clone size: NA
CDR3 length: 15
CDR3 protein: CASSMVYHTGQPQHF
CDR3 DNA: TGTGCCAGTAGTATGGTATACCACACTGGTCAGCCCCAGCATTTT

D gene: NA
J gene: TRBJ2-7
V gene: TRBV14
clone size: NA
CDR3 length: 13
CDR3 protein: CASSRRQSYEQYF
CDR3 DNA: TGTGCCAGCAGCCGACGACAGTCCTACGAGCAGTACTTC

D gene: TRBD1
J gene: TRBJ2-7
V gene: TRBV7-6
clone size: NA
CDR3 length: 13
CDR3 protein: CASSSGTVYEQYF
CDR3 DNA: TGTGCCAGCAGCTCCGGGACAGTCTACGAGCAGTACTTC

D gene: NA
J gene: TRBJ1-5
V gene: TRBV28
clone size: NA
CDR3 length: 13
CDR3 protein: CASSFLRNQPQHF
CDR3 DNA: TGTGCCAGCAGTTTTCTCAGGAATCAGCCCCAGCATTTT

D gene: TRBD1
J gene: TRBJ1-1
V gene: TRBV18
clone size: NA
CDR3 length: 16
CDR3 protein: CASSPSRTGEDTEAFF
CDR3 DNA: TGTGCCAGCTCACCATCTCGGACAGGGGAGGACACTGAAGCTTTCTTT

D gene: NA
J gene: TRBJ1-2
V gene: TRBV12-5
clone size: NA
CDR3 length: 15
CDR3 protein: CASGLREERYYGYTF
CDR3 DNA: TGTGCTAGTGGTTTACGGGAGGAGAGGTACTATGGCTACACCTTC

D gene: NA
J gene: TRBJ1-1
V gene: TRBV28
clone size: NA
CDR3 length: 13
CDR3 protein: CASTLRGNTEAFF
CDR3 DNA: TGTGCCAGCACCTTGAGGGGCAACACTGAAGCTTTCTTT

D gene: TRBD2
J gene: TRBJ2-5
V gene: TRBV5-1
clone size: NA
CDR3 length: 15
CDR3 protein: CASVVAGGRTETQYF
CDR3 DNA: TGCGCCAGCGTTGTGGCGGGGGGTCGTACGGAGACCCAGTACTTC

D gene: NA
J gene: TRBJ2-7
V gene: TRBV10-1
clone size: few
CDR3 length: 12
CDR3 protein: CASSEGGLEQYF
CDR3 DNA: TGCGCCAGCAGTGAGGGGGGGCTGGAGCAGTACTTC

D gene: NA
J gene: TRBJ2-5
V gene: TRBV5-6
clone size: NA
CDR3 length: 15
CDR3 protein: CASSSNWGPVETQYF
CDR3 DNA: TGTGCCAGCAGTTCCAATTGGGGGCCAGTGGAGACCCAGTACTTC

D gene: NA
J gene: TRBJ1-4
V gene: TRBV18
clone size: NA
CDR3 length: 15
CDR3 protein: CASSPDLRGNEKLFF
CDR3 DNA: TGTGCCAGCTCACCGGACTTAAGGGGTAATGAAAAACTGTTTTTT

D gene: TRBD1
J gene: TRBJ2-7
V gene: TRBV11-2
clone size: NA
CDR3 length: 16
CDR3 protein: CASSYGRTGPTYEQYF
CDR3 DNA: TGTGCCAGCAGCTACGGGCGGACAGGGCCTACCTACGAGCAGTACTTC

D gene: TRBD1
J gene: TRBJ2-2
V gene: TRBV9
clone size: NA
CDR3 length: 15
CDR3 protein: CASTPLGGDTGELFF
CDR3 DNA: TGTGCCAGCACTCCGCTAGGGGGCGACACCGGGGAGCTGTTTTTT

D gene: NA
J gene: TRBJ2-7
V gene: TRBV7-2
clone size: NA
CDR3 length: 13
CDR3 protein: CASSLGHFYEQYF
CDR3 DNA: TGTGCCAGCAGTTTAGGACATTTCTACGAGCAGTACTTC

D gene: TRBD1
J gene: TRBJ1-5
V gene: TRBV2
clone size: NA
CDR3 length: 14
CDR3 protein: CASSTTGGDQPQHF
CDR3 DNA: TGTGCCAGCTCAACGACAGGGGGCGATCAGCCCCAGCATTTT

D gene: TRBD1
J gene: TRBJ2-5
V gene: TRBV5-1
clone size: NA
CDR3 length: 15
CDR3 protein: CASSLEGAGRETQYF
CDR3 DNA: TGCGCCAGCAGCTTGGAGGGGGCAGGGCGAGAGACCCAGTACTTC

D gene: NA
J gene: TRBJ1-2
V gene: TRBV4-3
clone size: NA
CDR3 length: 15
CDR3 protein: CASSQWDTTNYGYTF
CDR3 DNA: TGCGCCAGCAGCCAATGGGACACCACTAACTATGGCTACACCTTC

D gene: TRBD1
J gene: TRBJ1-1
V gene: TRBV6-5
clone size: NA
CDR3 length: 15
CDR3 protein: CASSSTQGVNTEAFF
CDR3 DNA: TGTGCCAGCAGCAGTACACAGGGGGTCAACACTGAAGCTTTCTTT

D gene: TRBD2
J gene: TRBJ2-1
V gene: TRBV27
clone size: once
CDR3 length: 17
CDR3 protein: CASSPWTSGTSYNEQFF
CDR3 DNA: TGTGCCAGCAGTCCCTGGACTAGCGGAACCTCCTACAATGAGCAGTTCTTC

D gene: NA
J gene: TRBJ2-1
V gene: TRBV2
clone size: NA
CDR3 length: 14
CDR3 protein: CAISERTLNNEQFF
CDR3 DNA: TGTGCCATCAGTGAGCGGACTCTCAACAATGAGCAGTTCTTC

D gene: NA
J gene: TRBJ2-5
V gene: TRBV2
clone size: once
CDR3 length: 16
CDR3 protein: CASSEYSVGLKETQYF
CDR3 DNA: TGTGCCAGCAGTGAATATTCAGTGGGATTGAAAGAGACCCAGTACTTC

D gene: TRBD1
J gene: TRBJ2-5
V gene: TRBV6-6
clone size: NA
CDR3 length: 15
CDR3 protein: CASSLRPTGLGTQYF
CDR3 DNA: TGTGCCAGCAGTTTACGACCGACAGGGTTGGGGACCCAGTACTTC

D gene: TRBD1
J gene: TRBJ2-7
V gene: TRBV7-8
clone size: NA
CDR3 length: 15
CDR3 protein: CASSLAGTGGYEQYF
CDR3 DNA: TGTGCCAGCAGCTTAGCCGGGACAGGGGGCTACGAGCAGTACTTC